These 20 T cell receptor beta chains came from one sample sequenced in a study of cytomegalovirus exposure and HLA in healthy donors. The PCR was carried out with 60 Vbeta primers and 13 Jbeta primers. Generated by immunoSEQ multiplex PCR, the TCRdb table keeps only in-frame clones and is missing some. This sample's table reports about 150,000 clones. The sample consisted of PBMCs. These TCRs come from a man aged 30 to 39 in good health and CMV-seronegative.

This chain links TRBV10-3 with TRBJ2-5, with TRBD1 matching 11 bases. Germline-derived CDR1 and CDR2 are ENHRY and SYGVKD. This CDR3 contains 13 residues. The V and J ends lost 8 bases and 4 bases, in that order; junction bases with no gene match: 3. CDR3 in DNA: TGTGCCATCGGGACAGGGGGAACAGAGACCCAGTACTTC. It is translated as CAIGTGGTETQYF.

The chain couples TRBV15 to TRBJ1-2, with 10 bases that match TRBD1. The CDR3 contains 15 residues. Germline CDR1 LNHNV, CDR2 YYDKDF (reference sequence). V lost 3 bases to trimming and J lost 5 bases; unmatched junction nucleotides: 6. In DNA form, the CDR3 reads TGTGCCACCAGCAGCAGACAGGGGGCGGATTATGGCTACACCTTC. Protein: CATSSRQGADYGYTF. The full variable domain, rest sourced from reference TRBV15 and TRBJ1-2, is DAMVIQNPRYQVTQFGKPVTLSCSQTLNHNVMYWYQQKSSQAPKLLFHYYDKDFNNEADTPDNFQSRRPNTSFCFLDIRSPGLGDTAMYLCATSSRQGADYGYTFGSGTRLTVV.

The chain carries TRBV2 and TRBJ2-5, with 9 nucleotides matching TRBD2. Germline V gene sequence: CDR1 SNHLY, CDR2 FYNNEI. The CDR3 spans 13 residues. V was clipped by 10 bases and J by 7 bases; unmatched bases: 10. For the CDR3, the DNA is TGTGCCATCAGACTAGCGGACGGTGGGACCCAGTACTTC. Residues: CAIRLADGGTQYF.

The chain carries TRBV16 and TRBJ2-1; D possibly corresponds to TRBD1 (6 bases). The CDR3 is 15 residues long. The germline V and J ends were trimmed by 0 bases and 7 bases, with 13 bases remaining between them. CDR1 is KGHSY, CDR2 FQNENV, per germline. DNA of the CDR3: TGTGCCAGCAGCCAATCGGCCCGAGGGGGAAATGAGCAGTTCTTC. It yields the protein CASSQSARGGNEQFF.

This chain joins TRBV5-4 and TRBJ2-1, with 8 bases fitting TRBD2. Germline CDR1 is SGHNT and CDR2 is YYREEE (reference sequence). This CDR3 spans 15 amino acids. J was trimmed by 6 bases and V by 1 base; bases with no gene match: 6. The CDR3, as DNA: TGTGCCAGCAGCTTGAAGAGCGGGAGTCTCAATGAGCAGTTCTTC. Translated: CASSLKSGSLNEQFF.

The genes are TRBV7-2 and TRBJ2-2; unclear D gene. V was shortened by 4 bases and J by 1 base, with 10 bases between the two germline ends. The CDR3 has 15 amino acids. Germline-derived CDR1 and CDR2 are SGHTA and FQGNSA. The CDR3 DNA reads as TGTGCCAGCAGCTACAGCCGCCTGAACACCGGGGAGCTGTTTTTT. Translating it yields CASSYSRLNTGELFF.

This sequence joins TRBV2 and TRBJ2-1, with TRBD2 matching 8 bases. CDR1 and CDR2 from the germline V gene are SNHLY and FYNNEI. CDR3 size: 16 residues. Trimming removed 4 bases from V and 2 bases from J; junction bases left unmatched: 7. The CDR3 spells CASSGTSGYTYNEQFF. The CDR3 DNA is TGTGCCAGCAGTGGTACTAGCGGCTATACCTACAATGAGCAGTTCTTC.

The chain couples TRBV5-1 to TRBJ2-7; 11 positions match TRBD1. The CDR3 contains 15 residues. J was trimmed by 3 bases and V by 4 bases; bases with no gene match: 6. Germline-derived CDR1 and CDR2 are SGHRS and YFSETQ. The CDR3 reads CASSVRTGGNYEQYF. Here the CDR3 DNA reads TGCGCCAGCAGCGTACGGACAGGGGGCAACTACGAGCAGTACTTC.

The CDR3 DNA is TGCGCCAGCAGCCTCCTTAGCGGTCCTAGCACAGATACGCAGTATTTT. Its protein is CASSLLSGPSTDTQYF. The chain joins TRBV5-1 to TRBJ2-3; maybe TRBD2 (6 bases). The CDR3 is 16 amino acids. CDR1 is SGHRS, CDR2 YFSETQ, per germline. V was cut by 4 bases and J by 0 bases, with 15 bases left in between. The variable domain in full, with the rest retrieved from reference TRBV5-1 and TRBJ2-3, is KAGVTQTPRYLIKTRGQQVTLSCSPISGHRSVSWYQQTPGQGLQFLFEYFSETQRNKGNFPGRFSGRQFSNSRSEMNVSTLELGDSALYLCASSLLSGPSTDTQYFGPGTRLTVL.

The rearrangement uses TRBV28 and TRBJ2-7; 7 bases map to TRBD2. The CDR3 consists of 13 residues. V shed 10 bases, J shed 0 bases, and the junction held 6 bases outside the gene matches. CDR1 and CDR2 from the germline V gene are MDHEN and SYDVKM. The CDR3 coding sequence is TGTGCCATCATAGCGGGCAACTCCTACGAGCAGTACTTC. Translation gives CAIIAGNSYEQYF.

The chain has TRBV5-1 and TRBJ2-2, with TRBD1 as a possible D gene (6 bases). The germline V and J ends were trimmed by 0 bases and 1 base, with 10 bases remaining between them. The germline gives CDR1 SGHRS, CDR2 YFSETQ. This CDR3 spans 16 amino acids. The CDR3 loop reads CASSLVGGLNTGELFF. CDR3 bases: TGCGCCAGCAGCTTGGTTGGGGGCCTGAACACCGGGGAGCTGTTTTTT.

The genes are TRBV5-1 and TRBJ2-2, with D possibly TRBD2 on 6 matching bases. This CDR3 region has 15 residues. Trimming shortened V by 0 bases and J by 7 bases, and 13 bases separated the two germline ends. Germline CDR1 and CDR2: SGHRS and YFSETQ. CDR3 DNA: TGCGCCAGCAGCTTGGCTAACCAGGGAGGCGGGGAGCTGTTTTTT. As protein: CASSLANQGGGELFF.

This sequence joins TRBV15 and TRBJ1-2, with 7 bases matching TRBD1. J lost 9 bases, V lost 0 bases, and 4 bases had no gene match. Looked up from germline, CDR1 is LNHNV and CDR2 is YYDKDF (reference sequence). The length of the CDR3 is 13 residues. The DNA of the CDR3 is TGTGCCACCAGCAGAGATGGGACAGACAGCTACACCTTC. This codes for CATSRDGTDSYTF.

This chain connects TRBV15 to TRBJ2-7; D not resolved. The CDR3 covers 15 residues. CDR1 and CDR2 (germline): LNHNV, YYDKDF (reference sequence). V was pared by 0 bases and J by 1 base, with 10 bases between. The CDR3 DNA sequence: TGTGCCACCAGCAGAGATGTCGGCGGTTCCTACGAGCAGTACTTC. Translating gives CATSRDVGGSYEQYF.

The chain carries TRBV10-3 and TRBJ1-5; no clear D. The V gene's germline CDR1 is ENHRY and CDR2 SYGVKD. The CDR3 spans 15 residues. V lost 0 bases and J lost 7, with 13 bases in between. The CDR3 DNA is TGTGCCATCAGTGAGTCTGGGCAGGTCTGGCAGCCCCAGCATTTT. This codes for CAISESGQVWQPQHF.

This chain's CDR3 is CASRLLAANTGELFF. Written as DNA, the CDR3 is TGTGCCAGTAGGCTACTAGCGGCGAACACCGGGGAGCTGTTTTTT. The chain employs TRBV19 and TRBJ2-2, with 8 bases that match TRBD2. This CDR3 comprises 15 residues. With V trimmed by 6 bases and J by 0 bases, 3 bases remained unmatched. Germline assignment: CDR1 LNHDA and CDR2 SQIVND (reference sequence).

The DNA of the CDR3 is TGTGCCAGCAGCCAAGCGTTAGCGGGAGGGCCAAGGGCTAACTCCTACAATGAGCAGTTCTTC. As protein: CASSQALAGGPRANSYNEQFF. The chain combines TRBV4-2 with TRBJ2-1; 11 bases are a match to TRBD2. CDR3 length: 21 residues. In germline, CDR1 is LGHNA, CDR2 YNFKEQ. Trimming took 1 base from V and 0 from J; bases not matched to a gene: 14.

The chain combines TRBV4-2 with TRBJ2-7, with D possibly TRBD1 on 5 matching bases. The CDR3 spans 11 residues. Germline V gives CDR1 LGHNA, CDR2 YNFKEQ. Trimming took 10 bases from V and 8 from J, leaving 15 bases between them. The chain's CDR3 is CATTDTGQQYF. In nucleotides, the CDR3 is TGTGCCACAACGGACACCGGGCAGCAGTACTTC.

The gene calls are TRBV7-2 and TRBJ1-6; 9 positions match TRBD1. The length of the CDR3 is 16 residues. CDR1 is SGHTA and CDR2 is FQGNSA in the germline V gene. The trim removed 4 bases at V and 10 bases at J, leaving 11 bases unmatched. CDR3 in amino acids: CASSSQGTGLRSPLHF. For the CDR3, the DNA is TGTGCCAGCAGCTCCCAAGGGACAGGGCTGCGGTCACCCCTCCACTTT.

The rearrangement links TRBV4-3 to TRBJ2-1, with 10 bases aligning to TRBD2. The V segment lost 0 bases and the J segment 6 bases; nucleotides outside the gene matches: 5. In germline, CDR1 is LGHNA, CDR2 YSLEER. The CDR3 totals 16 residues. The CDR3 DNA is TGCGCCAGCAGCCAAGATGTTAGCGGGAGGAGCAATGAGCAGTTCTTC. Translating gives CASSQDVSGRSNEQFF.